What follows are 9 T cell receptor beta chains derived from one specimen sequenced in a study of blood T cells in healthy people across ages. A J-beta primer mix and a sample-barcoded 5' primer were used in a second PCR of roughly 6 to 12 cycles. TCRdb re-called the 5' RACE reads with MiXCR, one entry per CDR3 protein. Of roughly 2 million distinct CDR3 sequences in the sample, around half are singletons; the top ten hold about 2.1%. The sample consisted of blood. These receptors were taken from a woman between 40 and 55 years old in good health.

The V call is TRBV7-2, the J call TRBJ2-7; D remains ambiguous. V lost 3 bases to trimming and J lost 2 bases, with 8 bases between them. Germline V lookup: CDR1 SGHTA, CDR2 FQGNSA. The CDR3 has 13 residues. The DNA for the CDR3 is TGTGCCAGCAGCTTCCAGCCGACCTACGAGCAGTACTTC. It specifies CASSFQPTYEQYF.

V and J are TRBV7-9 and TRBJ2-1, with 7 nucleotides matching TRBD1. Germline V gives CDR1 SEHNR, CDR2 FQNEAQ (reference sequence). The junction had 12 bases not matched to a gene; V was cut back by 5 bases and J by 5 bases. CDR3 length equals 16 residues. CDR3 sequence (DNA): TGTGCCAGCAGCCTGATCGGGACAGCAAACCACAATGAGCAGTTCTTC. Residues: CASSLIGTANHNEQFF.

CDR3 sequence reads: CSASRRTGRDDFF. CDR3 nucleotides: TGCAGTGCTAGCCGTAGGACAGGGCGAGATGATTTCTTT. This chain joins TRBV20-1 and TRBJ1-1, with 8 nucleotides matching TRBD1. V gave up 3 bases and J gave up 13 bases; unmatched junction bases: 13. The CDR3 runs 13 residues. CDR1 is DFQATT, CDR2 SNEGSKA, per germline (reference sequence).

The chain has TRBV9 and TRBJ1-2; D may be TRBD1 (6 bases). Trimming cost V 2 bases and J 5 bases, with 10 bases left between them. Germline CDR1 SGDLS, CDR2 YYNGEE. There are 13 residues in the CDR3. The CDR3 spells CASSVSGTYGYTF. The CDR3 coding sequence is TGTGCCAGCAGCGTTAGTGGGACATATGGCTACACCTTC. The full variable domain, in which reference TRBV9 and TRBJ1-2 provide the parts outside the CDR3, is DSGVTQTPKHLITATGQRVTLRCSPRSGDLSVYWYQQSLDQGLQFLIQYYNGEERAKGNILERFSAQQFPDLHSELNLSSLELGDSALYFCASSVSGTYGYTFGSGTRLTVV.

The sample holds one count of this clonotype. The chain joins TRBV2 to TRBJ2-1, with 10 bases identical to TRBD2. This CDR3 contains 14 residues. V lost 7 bases to trimming and J lost 7 bases; unmatched junction nucleotides: 7. Germline CDR1 and CDR2: SNHLY and FYNNEI. CDR3 sequence (DNA): TGTGCCAGCACCAAGGGACTAGCGTGGAATGAGCAGTTCTTC. This sequence encodes CASTKGLAWNEQFF. Together with reference TRBV2 and TRBJ2-1, the CDR3 gives the full variable domain: EPEVTQTPSHQVTQMGQEVILRCVPISNHLYFYWYRQILGQKVEFLVSFYNNEISEKSEIFDDQFSVERPDGSNFTLKIRSTKLEDSAMYFCASTKGLAWNEQFFGPGTRLTVL.

This clonotype has only a few counts. The V gene is TRBV29-1, the J gene TRBJ1-2; tentative D call: TRBD1 (6 bases). The CDR3 covers 12 residues. Germline V gene data show CDR1 as SQVTM and CDR2 as ANQGSEA. Trimming removed 5 bases from V and 2 bases from J, with 9 bases in between. DNA for the CDR3: TGCAGCGTTCGTACAGGGAACTATGGCTACACCTTC. Translated: CSVRTGNYGYTF.

The gene calls are TRBV6-5 and TRBJ1-1; D not resolved. The CDR3 sequence is 15 residues long. Per the germline V gene, CDR1 is MNHEY and CDR2 is SVGAGI. The ends were cut back, 4 bases at V and 1 base at J, with 13 bases in the middle. The CDR3 DNA follows: TGTGCCAGCAGTTCGATCGGAGAGGGGAACACTGAAGCTTTCTTT. Its translation is CASSSIGEGNTEAFF.

This chain uses TRBV7-2 with TRBJ2-5, with D tentatively TRBD2 (6 bases). Trimming stripped 3 bases from V and 1 base from J, with 12 bases between. The CDR3 covers 15 residues. Per germline, CDR1 SGHTA and CDR2 FQGNSA. The CDR3, as DNA: TGTGCCAGCAGCTTGAGCGGGCGAGGCCAAGAGACCCAGTACTTC. This codes for CASSLSGRGQETQYF.

This clonotype has a count of ten or more. This sequence joins TRBV4-3 and TRBJ2-4; D remains ambiguous. The V end was cut by 2 bases, the J end by 0 bases, with 5 bases between. This CDR3 is 14 amino acids long. Germline loops: CDR1 LGHNA, CDR2 YSLEER. The CDR3, as DNA: TGCGCCAGCAGCCAATGGGTAGCCAAAAACATTCAGTACTTC. Translating gives CASSQWVAKNIQYF.